The 20 T cell receptor beta chains in this list originate from one sample, sequenced in a study of blood T cell repertoires in COVID-19. This table comes from immunoSEQ multiplex PCR, and its TCRdb copy is limited to in-frame clones, with some not included. The data contain 250,000 to 350,000 clones, roughly 88% of them singletons. The sequencing input was peripheral blood. Receptor source: a human donor with COVID-19, enrolled during active disease. The donor label of this sample is uncertain.

This clone was seen just once. The chain has TRBV6-1 and TRBJ1-2; D is ambiguous. V lost 1 base to trimming and J lost 2 bases, with 11 bases between them. Germline V gene lookup returns CDR1 MNHNS and CDR2 SASEGT. This CDR3 is built from 15 residues. The CDR3 DNA is TGTGCCAGCAGTGAAGGGTTAGGGAGGAACTATGGCTACACCTTC. This gives the protein CASSEGLGRNYGYTF.

The V gene is TRBV27, the J gene TRBJ2-6, with 9 bases aligning to TRBD2. The CDR3 consists of 16 residues. Germline loops: CDR1 MNHEY, CDR2 SMNVEV (reference sequence). V was clipped by 4 bases and J by 4 bases; unmatched bases: 5. The CDR3 region is CASSSWTSAGANVLTF. The CDR3 DNA reads as TGTGCCAGCAGTTCCTGGACTAGCGCCGGGGCCAACGTCCTGACTTTC.

The CDR3 is CASSVNLARGEQYF. The CDR3 DNA sequence: TGTGCCAGCAGCGTAAACCTAGCTCGGGGCGAGCAGTACTTC. The gene calls are TRBV9 and TRBJ2-7; tentatively, D is TRBD2 (5 bases). The germline CDR1 and CDR2 sequences are SGDLS and YYNGEE. CDR3 length: 14 residues. Trimming cost V 1 base and J 6 bases, with 14 bases left between them.

The V gene is TRBV28, the J gene TRBJ1-6, with TRBD1 identical over 12 bases. The CDR3 has 17 amino acids. The V segment lost 1 base and the J segment 10 bases; nucleotides outside the gene matches: 8. Germline CDR1 is MDHEN and CDR2 is SYDVKM. CDR3 in amino acids: CASSLSWDRGRRSPLHF. CDR3 DNA sequence: TGTGCCAGCAGTTTATCGTGGGACAGGGGGCGGAGGTCACCCCTCCACTTT.

V gene TRBV10-3 combines with J gene TRBJ2-1; 9 positions agree with TRBD2. Germline V lookup: CDR1 ENHRY, CDR2 SYGVKD. The CDR3 spans 13 residues. V shed 4 bases and J 15 bases; nucleotides not matched to a gene: 10. This CDR3 reads CAISGGEREVLFF. For the CDR3, the DNA is TGTGCCATCAGTGGGGGCGAGCGGGAGGTGCTGTTCTTC.

The chain couples TRBV19 to TRBJ2-1; 10 bases map to TRBD2. The V segment lost 7 bases and the J segment 4 bases; nucleotides outside the gene matches: 10. Germline CDR1 is LNHDA and CDR2 is SQIVND (reference sequence). The CDR3 has 16 residues. The chain's CDR3 is CASTPLAGAVYNEQFF. The CDR3 DNA follows: TGTGCCAGTACCCCTCTAGCGGGAGCTGTGTACAATGAGCAGTTCTTC.

V usage is TRBV5-4 and J usage is TRBJ2-3; 8 bases align to TRBD2. Germline values: CDR1 SGHNT, CDR2 YYREEE (reference sequence). The CDR3 has 18 amino acids. Trimming at V came to 4 bases and at J to 6 bases, leaving 19 bases not matched to a gene. The chain's CDR3 is CASSHPLIAGPHVDTQYF. The CDR3 DNA sequence: TGTGCCAGCAGCCACCCCCTGATAGCGGGACCACACGTCGATACGCAGTATTTT.

V usage is TRBV5-1 and J usage is TRBJ2-1; TRBD1 might be the D (5 bases). The CDR3 runs to 15 residues. Germline V gene sequence: CDR1 SGHRS, CDR2 YFSETQ. V was clipped by 0 bases and J by 0 bases, with 7 bases between them. The CDR3 nucleotides are TGCGCCAGCAGCTTGGGGACACCCTCCTACAATGAGCAGTTCTTC. This gives the protein CASSLGTPSYNEQFF.

The chain employs TRBV20-1 and TRBJ2-1; 8 positions match TRBD2. The CDR3 runs 15 residues. In germline, CDR1 is DFQATT, CDR2 SNEGSKA (reference sequence). With 3 bases clipped from V and 3 bases from J, the junction kept 7 bases outside the gene matches. In DNA form, the CDR3 reads TGCAGTGCTAGTACGGTTAGCGGGGTCTACAATGAGCAGTTCTTC. Translating it yields CSASTVSGVYNEQFF.

This clone was detected only a few times. This chain uses TRBV7-9 with TRBJ1-2, with TRBD1 identical over 7 bases. CDR3 length equals 14 residues. Germline CDR1 is SEHNR and CDR2 is FQNEAQ (reference sequence). The V and J ends lost 5 bases and 6 bases, in that order; junction bases with no gene match: 9. Here the CDR3 reads CASSRVGRGNGYTF. The CDR3, as DNA: TGTGCCAGCAGCAGAGTCGGCAGGGGGAATGGCTACACCTTC.

V and J are TRBV9 and TRBJ1-6, with 8 bases lining up with TRBD1. The CDR3 is 15 residues long. Per the germline V gene, CDR1 is SGDLS and CDR2 is YYNGEE. Trimming cost V 0 bases and J 8 bases; bases outside gene matches: 4. The CDR3 DNA follows: TGTGCCAGCAGCGTAGCCCCAGGGGGCGATTCACCCCTCCACTTT. Its translation is CASSVAPGGDSPLHF.

This chain joins TRBV29-1 and TRBJ2-5; D perhaps matches TRBD1 (5 bases). Trimming removed 8 bases from V and 3 bases from J, with 22 bases in between. Germline CDR1 SQVTM, CDR2 ANQGSEA. The length of the CDR3 is 15 residues. The CDR3 is CSILGAGRSEETQYF. The CDR3 nucleotides read TGCAGCATCCTTGGGGCAGGGCGGAGTGAAGAGACCCAGTACTTC. Together with reference TRBV29-1 and TRBJ2-5, the CDR3 gives the full variable domain: SAVISQKPSRDICQRGTSLTIQCQVDSQVTMMFWYRQQPGQSLTLIATANQGSEATYESGFVIDKFPISRPNLTFSTLTVSNMSPEDSSIYLCSILGAGRSEETQYFGPGTRLLVL.

The chain carries TRBV7-8 and TRBJ2-1, with 10 bases lining up with TRBD2. The CDR3 has 15 amino acids. After removal of 1 base from V and 7 bases from J, the junction contained 4 bases not matched to a gene. Germline V gene data show CDR1 as SGHVS and CDR2 as FQNEAQ. The CDR3 is CASSLGAGGINEQFF. CDR3 coding DNA: TGTGCCAGCAGCTTAGGAGCGGGAGGGATTAATGAGCAGTTCTTC.

This chain uses TRBV7-2 with TRBJ2-7; 7 bases align to TRBD1. V was pared by 3 bases and J by 4 bases, with 9 bases of the junction left unmatched. The CDR3 spans 15 residues. CDR1 and CDR2 (germline): SGHTA, FQGNSA. The CDR3 DNA is TGTGCCAGCAGCTTGCGGACAGGCGGGTTGTACGAGCAGTACTTC. Amino acid sequence: CASSLRTGGLYEQYF.

The chain has TRBV12-3 or TRBV12-4 and TRBJ2-5, with D possibly matching TRBD1 (6 bases). The CDR3 totals 13 residues. Trimming removed 6 bases from V and 5 bases from J, with 13 bases in between. This CDR3 is CASRKDSRETQYF. CDR3 nucleotide sequence: TGTGCCAGCAGAAAGGACAGTCGGGAGACCCAGTACTTC.

Only one count was recorded for this clone. The rearrangement uses TRBV7-2 and TRBJ1-5; 7 nucleotides match TRBD1. The junction had 5 bases not matched to a gene; V was cut back by 1 base and J by 5 bases. The CDR3 extends over 15 amino acids. Germline V CDR1 and CDR2: SGHTA, FQGNSA. The CDR3 reads CASSLEGTEYQPQHF. The CDR3 region has the DNA TGTGCCAGCAGCTTAGAAGGGACAGAGTATCAGCCCCAGCATTTT. Full variable domain (remainder filled in from reference TRBV7-2 and TRBJ1-5): GAGVSQSPSNKVTEKGKDVELRCDPISGHTALYWYRQSLGQGLEFLIYFQGNSAPDKSGLPSDRFSAERTGGSVSTLTIQRTQQEDSAVYLCASSLEGTEYQPQHFGDGTRLSIL.

This clone appeared a few times. V is TRBV6-5 and J is TRBJ1-1, with D unresolved. Trimming took 0 bases from V and 2 from J, leaving 7 bases between them. The CDR3 extends over 14 amino acids. The germline V gene encodes CDR1 MNHEY and CDR2 SVGAGI. The CDR3 DNA is TGTGCCAGCAGTTACTCGGCTTCCAACACTGAAGCTTTCTTT. Its translation: CASSYSASNTEAFF.

This chain joins TRBV11-3 and TRBJ2-3; TRBD2 aligns across 9 bases. The CDR3 sequence is 16 residues long. V trimming: 2 bases; J trimming: 0 bases; junction bases outside the gene matches: 3. Germline V lookup: CDR1 SGHNT, CDR2 YENEEA. CDR3: CASSLRTSVSTDTQYF. CDR3 coding DNA: TGTGCCAGCAGCTTACGGACTAGCGTCAGCACAGATACGCAGTATTTT.

The genes are TRBV28 and TRBJ1-2; 9 bases line up with TRBD1. The V gene end was trimmed by 5 bases and the J gene end by 2 bases; junction bases not matched to a gene: 9. This CDR3 is 16 amino acids long. Germline CDR1 is MDHEN and CDR2 is SYDVKM. This chain's CDR3 is CASSVRGQGINYGYTF. CDR3 nucleotide sequence: TGTGCCAGCAGTGTCCGAGGACAGGGGATAAACTATGGCTACACCTTC.

This chain joins TRBV7-9 and TRBJ2-1; D may be TRBD2 (6 bases). This CDR3 spans 15 amino acids. The V gene lost 5 bases and the J gene lost 2 bases, with 13 bases spanning the gap. CDR1 and CDR2 from the germline V gene are SEHNR and FQNEAQ (reference sequence). For the CDR3, the DNA is TGTGCCAGCAGCCTAAGCGGGCCCCCCTACAATGAGCAGTTCTTC. Translation: CASSLSGPPYNEQFF.